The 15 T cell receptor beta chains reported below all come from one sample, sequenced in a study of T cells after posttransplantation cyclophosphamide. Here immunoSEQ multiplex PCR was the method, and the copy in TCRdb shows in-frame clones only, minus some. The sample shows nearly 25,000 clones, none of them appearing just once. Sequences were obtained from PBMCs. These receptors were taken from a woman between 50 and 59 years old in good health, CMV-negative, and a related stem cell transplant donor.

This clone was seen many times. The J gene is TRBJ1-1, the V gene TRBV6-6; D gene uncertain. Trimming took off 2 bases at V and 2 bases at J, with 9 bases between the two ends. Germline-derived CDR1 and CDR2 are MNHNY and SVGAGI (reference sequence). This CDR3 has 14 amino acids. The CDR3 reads CASSYDHKNTEAFF. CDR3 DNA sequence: TGTGCCAGCAGTTACGATCACAAAAACACTGAAGCTTTCTTT.

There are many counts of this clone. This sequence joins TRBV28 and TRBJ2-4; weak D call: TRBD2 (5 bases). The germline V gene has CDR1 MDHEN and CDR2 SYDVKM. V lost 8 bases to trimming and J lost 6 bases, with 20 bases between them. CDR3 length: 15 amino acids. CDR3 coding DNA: TGTGCCAGCTACTCCCGAACGAAGCGGCTAAACATTCAGTACTTC. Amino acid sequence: CASYSRTKRLNIQYF.

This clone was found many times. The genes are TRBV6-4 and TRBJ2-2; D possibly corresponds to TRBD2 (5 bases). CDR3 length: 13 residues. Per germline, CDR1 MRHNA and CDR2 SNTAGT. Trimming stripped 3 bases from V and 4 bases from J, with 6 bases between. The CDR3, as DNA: TGTGCCAGCAGTGATACTAGCACCGGGGAGCTGTTTTTT. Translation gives CASSDTSTGELFF.

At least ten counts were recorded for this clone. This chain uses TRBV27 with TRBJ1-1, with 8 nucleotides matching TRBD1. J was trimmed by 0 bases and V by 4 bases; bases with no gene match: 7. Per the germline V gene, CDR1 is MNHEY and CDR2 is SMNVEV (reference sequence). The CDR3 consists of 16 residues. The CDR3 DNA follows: TGTGCCAGCAGTTATGGACAGGGCGCCATGAACACTGAAGCTTTCTTT. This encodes CASSYGQGAMNTEAFF.

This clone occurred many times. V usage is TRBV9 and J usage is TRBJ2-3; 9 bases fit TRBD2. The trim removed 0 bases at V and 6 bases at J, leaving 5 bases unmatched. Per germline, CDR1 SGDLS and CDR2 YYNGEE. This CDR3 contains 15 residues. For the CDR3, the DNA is TGTGCCAGCAGCGTAGCGGCTAGCGGGACCGATACGCAGTATTTT. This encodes CASSVAASGTDTQYF.

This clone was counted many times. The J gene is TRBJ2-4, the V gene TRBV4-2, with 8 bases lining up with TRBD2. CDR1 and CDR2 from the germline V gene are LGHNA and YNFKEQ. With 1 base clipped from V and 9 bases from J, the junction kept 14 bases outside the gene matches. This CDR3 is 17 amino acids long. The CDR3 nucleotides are TGTGCCAGCAGCCAAGGGTGGATAGCGGGGCTCCGGGGCATTCAGTACTTC. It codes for CASSQGWIAGLRGIQYF.

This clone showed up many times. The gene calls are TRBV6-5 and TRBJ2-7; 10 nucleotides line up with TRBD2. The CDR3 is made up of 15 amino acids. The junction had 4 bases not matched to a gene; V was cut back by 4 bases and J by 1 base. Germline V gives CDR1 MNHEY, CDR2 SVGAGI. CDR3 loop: CASSSSGRRSYEQYF. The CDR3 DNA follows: TGTGCCAGCAGTTCTAGCGGGAGACGGTCCTACGAGCAGTACTTC.

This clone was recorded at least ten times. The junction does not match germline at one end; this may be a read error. The chain's CDR3 is CAWSVQGSQGRRVF. CDR3 nucleotides: TGTGCCTGGAGTGTACAGGGGTCGCAGGGGCGGAGGGTCTTC. The J gene is TRBJ2-1, the V gene TRBV30; D might be TRBD1 (7 bases). The CDR3 has 14 residues. Germline V gene data show CDR1 as GTSNPN and CDR2 as SVGIG (reference sequence).

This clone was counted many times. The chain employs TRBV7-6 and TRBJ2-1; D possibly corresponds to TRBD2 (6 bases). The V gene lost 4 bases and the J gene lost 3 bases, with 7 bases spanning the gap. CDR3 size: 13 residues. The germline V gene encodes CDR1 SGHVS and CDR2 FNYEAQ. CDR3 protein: CASSSGLYNEQFF. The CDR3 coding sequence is TGTGCCAGCAGCTCGGGACTCTACAATGAGCAGTTCTTC.

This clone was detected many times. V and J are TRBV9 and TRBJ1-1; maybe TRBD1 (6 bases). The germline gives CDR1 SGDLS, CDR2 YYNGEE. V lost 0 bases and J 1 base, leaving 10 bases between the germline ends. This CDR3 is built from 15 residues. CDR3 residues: CASSVEAGANTEAFF. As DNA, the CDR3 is TGTGCCAGCAGCGTAGAAGCAGGGGCGAACACTGAAGCTTTCTTT.

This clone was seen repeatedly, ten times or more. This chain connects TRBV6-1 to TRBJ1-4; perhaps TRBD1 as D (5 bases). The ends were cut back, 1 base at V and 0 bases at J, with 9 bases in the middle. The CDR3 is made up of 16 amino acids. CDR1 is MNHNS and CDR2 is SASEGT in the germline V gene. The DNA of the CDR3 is TGTGCCAGCAGTGAAGGGGCGACAGCAACTAATGAAAAACTGTTTTTT. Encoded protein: CASSEGATATNEKLFF.

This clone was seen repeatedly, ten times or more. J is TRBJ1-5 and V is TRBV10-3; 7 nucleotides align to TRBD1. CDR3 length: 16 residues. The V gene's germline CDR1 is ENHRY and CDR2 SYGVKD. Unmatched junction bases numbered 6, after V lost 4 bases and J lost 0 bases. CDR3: CAISAQGTFSNQPQHF. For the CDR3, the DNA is TGTGCCATCAGTGCACAGGGGACTTTTAGCAATCAGCCCCAGCATTTT.

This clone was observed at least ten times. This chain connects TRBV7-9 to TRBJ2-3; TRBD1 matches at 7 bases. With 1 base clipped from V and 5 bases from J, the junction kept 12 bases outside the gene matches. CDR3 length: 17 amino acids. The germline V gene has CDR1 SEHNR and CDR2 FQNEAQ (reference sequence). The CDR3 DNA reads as TGTGCCAGCAGCTTAGGTCTGGGCAGGGGGAGTGAAGATACGCAGTATTTT. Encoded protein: CASSLGLGRGSEDTQYF.

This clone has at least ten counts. The CDR3 region is CASSGRQHNYGYTF. CDR3 coding DNA: TGTGCCAGCAGTGGACGACAGCATAACTATGGCTACACCTTC. The rearrangement uses TRBV6-5 and TRBJ1-2; possible D gene TRBD1, 5 bases. This CDR3 is 14 amino acids long. V lost 5 bases, J lost 1 base, and 11 bases lay in between. Per germline, CDR1 MNHEY and CDR2 SVGAGI.

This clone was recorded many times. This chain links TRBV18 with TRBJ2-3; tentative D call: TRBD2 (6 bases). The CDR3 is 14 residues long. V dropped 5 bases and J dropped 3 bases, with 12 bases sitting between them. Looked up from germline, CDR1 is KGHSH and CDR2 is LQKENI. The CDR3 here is CASSGAGTTDTQYF. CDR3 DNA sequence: TGTGCCAGCTCAGGGGCAGGGACTACAGATACGCAGTATTTT.